These 10 T cell receptor beta chains were sequenced from one sample in a study of blood T cells in healthy people across ages. Next came a second PCR, run for about 7 to 12 cycles, which used a sample-barcoded 5' primer along with a J-beta primer mix. TCRdb called the 5' RACE reads again in MiXCR, with one record for every CDR3 protein. Among approximately 2,000,000 distinct CDR3 sequences, roughly two fifths were seen once, and the ten largest hold under 30%. The sequencing sample was made of blood. These receptors were obtained from a human donor in good health.

This clonotype was seen a handful of times. V usage is TRBV7-3 and J usage is TRBJ1-4, with TRBD1 as a possible D gene (5 bases). Germline CDR1 is SGHTA and CDR2 is FQGTGA. This CDR3 comprises 15 residues. V lost 7 bases, J lost 3 bases, and 15 bases lay in between. CDR3 nucleotide sequence: TGTGCCAGCAACTCCCACGGGGGTCCTAATGAAAAACTGTTTTTT. Translated, it gives CASNSHGGPNEKLFF.

The rearrangement joins TRBV6-2 or TRBV6-3 to TRBJ2-7; no clear D gene. V dropped 4 bases and J dropped 3 bases, with 13 bases sitting between them. Germline loops: CDR1 MNHEY, CDR2 SVGEGT. CDR3 length: 14 amino acids. The CDR3 here is CASSLQFYGYEQYF. The CDR3 coding sequence is TGTGCCAGCAGTTTGCAGTTTTACGGCTACGAGCAGTACTTC.

This clonotype was detected only a few times. J is TRBJ2-4 and V is TRBV3-1; 9 positions match TRBD1. The trim removed 4 bases at V and 6 bases at J, leaving 10 bases unmatched. Germline-derived CDR1 and CDR2 are LGHDT and YNNKEL (reference sequence). This CDR3 is built from 16 residues. This CDR3 reads CASSPSLGQGLNIQYF. CDR3 bases: TGTGCCAGCAGCCCTTCATTAGGACAGGGGCTAAACATTCAGTACTTC. Full variable domain (rest looked up from reference TRBV3-1 and TRBJ2-4): DTAVSQTPKYLVTQMGNDKSIKCEQNLGHDTMYWYKQDSKKFLKIMFSYNNKELIINETVPNRFSPKSPDKAHLNLHINSLELGDSAVYFCASSPSLGQGLNIQYFGAGTRLSVL.

This clonotype was seen many times. This chain uses TRBV9 with TRBJ2-1; 9 bases align to TRBD2. The CDR3 sequence is 15 residues long. V was pared by 4 bases and J by 7 bases, with 9 bases of the junction left unmatched. The germline CDR1 and CDR2 sequences are SGDLS and YYNGEE. The CDR3 loop reads CASSLGGGAGNEQFF. Here the CDR3 DNA reads TGTGCCAGCAGCTTAGGCGGGGGGGCCGGTAATGAGCAGTTCTTC.

This clonotype was counted between two and nine times. The chain uses TRBV2 and TRBJ1-6, with D possibly being TRBD1 (5 bases). Germline V CDR1 and CDR2: SNHLY, FYNNEI. V was clipped by 4 bases and J by 8 bases, with 9 bases between them. The CDR3 is made up of 13 amino acids. CDR3 coding DNA: TGTGCCAGCAGTGTGGGGGGTGATTCACCCCTCCACTTT. Its protein product is CASSVGGDSPLHF.

V usage is TRBV6-2 or TRBV6-3 and J usage is TRBJ2-3; 8 bases align to TRBD1. Germline CDR1 MNHEY, CDR2 SVGEGT. With V trimmed by 8 bases and J by 8 bases, 6 bases remained unmatched. The CDR3 covers 12 residues. CDR3: CASHRGDRTQYF. The CDR3 bases are TGTGCCAGCCACAGGGGGGATCGTACGCAGTATTTT.

This clonotype was seen repeatedly, ten times or more. The V call is TRBV29-1, the J call TRBJ2-5, with 11 bases that match TRBD2. CDR1 and CDR2 from the germline V gene are SQVTM and ANQGSEA. V shed 4 bases and J 0 bases; nucleotides not matched to a gene: 4. The CDR3 is made up of 15 amino acids. The CDR3 nucleotides read TGCAGCGTTGCCAGACTAGCGGGGAACCAAGAGACCCAGTACTTC. This sequence encodes CSVARLAGNQETQYF.

The V gene is TRBV6-2 or TRBV6-3, the J gene TRBJ2-1, with D uncertain. V was cut by 4 bases and J by 10 bases, with 11 bases left in between. The CDR3 is 12 residues long. Germline CDR1 reads MNHEY; CDR2 reads SVGEGT. In DNA form, the CDR3 reads TGTGCCAGCAGTTGCTCGAAACCGGAGCAGTTCTTC. Translated, it gives CASSCSKPEQFF.

Details on this clonotype: A much more abundant neighbour one base away suggests this may be a read error. The chain combines TRBV11-1 with TRBJ2-1, with D tentatively TRBD1 (5 bases). This CDR3 has 13 amino acids. Trimming took 1 base from V and 10 from J, leaving 11 bases between them. Germline assignment: CDR1 SGHAT and CDR2 FQDESV (reference sequence). The CDR3 DNA sequence: TGTGCCAGCAGCTTAGGGGGCGTGGAAGAGCAGTTCTTC. This gives the protein CASSLGGVEEQFF.

The rearrangement links TRBV5-4 to TRBJ2-1; 8 nucleotides align to TRBD2. The length of the CDR3 is 15 residues. CDR1 is SGHNT and CDR2 is YYREEE in the germline V gene (reference sequence). J lost 4 bases, V lost 1 base, and 4 bases had no gene match. The CDR3 sequence: CASSLPRGAYNEQFF. CDR3 in DNA: TGTGCCAGCAGCTTGCCGCGGGGGGCATACAATGAGCAGTTCTTC. Full variable domain (missing parts from reference TRBV5-4 and TRBJ2-1): ETGVTQSPTHLIKTRGQQVTLRCSSQSGHNTVSWYQQALGQGPQFIFQYYREEENGRGNFPPRFSGLQFPNYSSELNVNALELDDSALYLCASSLPRGAYNEQFFGPGTRLTVL.